The clone carrying this TCR beta chain was counted ten times or more. The antigen is unknown. This sample is part of a study of T cell repertoires in cytomegalovirus infection. Study-level points and caveats: Clonotype analysis showed dominance of the ex vivo response by HLA-C-restricted CMV-specific TCR beta clonotypes.

Germline V lookup: CDR1 SGHVS, CDR2 FQNEAQ. The length of the CDR3 is 16 residues. Trimming stripped 3 bases from V and 6 bases from J, with 17 bases between. TCRdb passed the reads through MiXCR, listing each CDR3 protein once. Counted here are some 450,000 distinct CDR3 sequences, roughly 30% occurring once; the ten biggest clones make up approximately 13%. This chain joins TRBV7-8 and TRBJ2-2; D gene ambiguous. The sequencing input was PBMCs. This receptor was taken from a human donor in good health (CMV status not recorded). Some clones in this sample may be carry-over from other donors' samples. The CDR3 nucleotides are TGTGCCAGCAGCTTGGACCAGGTTGGGTCGTCCGGGGAGCTGTTTTTT. Amino acid sequence: CASSLDQVGSSGELFF. Using reference TRBV7-8 and TRBJ2-2 for the parts outside the CDR3, the full variable domain is GAGVSQSPRYKVAKRGQDVALRCDPISGHVSLFWYQQALGQGPEFLTYFQNEAQLDKSGLPSDRFFAERPEGSVSTLKIQRTQQEDSAVYLCASSLDQVGSSGELFFGEGSRLTVL.